The sequence of this T cell receptor beta chain was determined in a study of CD8 T cells in Susac syndrome. Random hexamers were used to reverse transcribe roughly 0.5 to 1 ug of RNA. TCRdb redid the calling of the immunoSEQ multiplex PCR reads with MiXCR, one entry per CDR3 protein. The data show 190,000 or so distinct CDR3 sequences, roughly 96% seen once. Trimming removed 0 bases from V and 4 bases from J, with 8 bases in between. Germline CDR1 and CDR2: GTSNPN and SVGIG (reference sequence). This CDR3 is built from 13 residues. The genes are TRBV30 and TRBJ2-3, with D uncertain. The material sequenced was CD4+ T cells from PBMCs. This sequence was found in a human donor with multiple sclerosis. CDR3 loop: CAWSVRGADTQYF. The CDR3 DNA reads as TGTGCCTGGAGTGTACGCGGTGCAGATACGCAGTATTTT.